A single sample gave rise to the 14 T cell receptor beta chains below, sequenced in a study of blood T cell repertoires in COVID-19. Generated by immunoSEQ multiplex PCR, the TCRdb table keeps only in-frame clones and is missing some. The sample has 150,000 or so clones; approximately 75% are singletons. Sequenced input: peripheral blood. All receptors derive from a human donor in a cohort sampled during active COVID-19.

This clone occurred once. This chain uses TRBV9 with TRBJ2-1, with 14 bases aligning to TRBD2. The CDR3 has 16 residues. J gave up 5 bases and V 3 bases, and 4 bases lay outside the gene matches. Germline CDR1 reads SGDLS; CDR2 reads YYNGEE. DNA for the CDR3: TGTGCCAGCAGCGCTGGGACTAGCGGGAGAAACAATGAGCAGTTCTTC. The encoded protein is CASSAGTSGRNNEQFF.

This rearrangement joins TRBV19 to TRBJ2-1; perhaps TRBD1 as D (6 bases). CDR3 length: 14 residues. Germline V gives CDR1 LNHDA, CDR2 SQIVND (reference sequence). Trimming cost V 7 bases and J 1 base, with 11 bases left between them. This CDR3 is CASTTGYSYNEQFF. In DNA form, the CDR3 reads TGTGCCAGTACCACAGGGTATTCCTACAATGAGCAGTTCTTC.

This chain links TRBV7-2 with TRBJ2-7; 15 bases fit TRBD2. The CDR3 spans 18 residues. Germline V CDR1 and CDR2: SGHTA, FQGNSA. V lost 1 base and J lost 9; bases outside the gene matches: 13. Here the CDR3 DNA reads TGTGCCAGCAGCTTAGGAACGGGGACTAGCGGGAGGTCGGCGGGGCAGTACTTC. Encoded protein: CASSLGTGTSGRSAGQYF.

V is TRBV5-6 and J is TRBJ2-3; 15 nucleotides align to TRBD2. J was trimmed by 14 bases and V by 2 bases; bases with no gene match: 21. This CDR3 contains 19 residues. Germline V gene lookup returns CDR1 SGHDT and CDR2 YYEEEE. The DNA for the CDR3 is TGTGCCAGCAGCTTCGGACTAGCGGGAGGGCTCACCCAAACCCAGATCTGGTATTTT. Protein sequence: CASSFGLAGGLTQTQIWYF.

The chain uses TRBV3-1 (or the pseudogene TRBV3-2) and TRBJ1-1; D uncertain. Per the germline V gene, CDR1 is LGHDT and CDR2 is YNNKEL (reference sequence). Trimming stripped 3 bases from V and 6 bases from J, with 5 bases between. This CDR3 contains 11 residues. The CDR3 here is CASSQSSEAFF. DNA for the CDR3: TGTGCCAGCAGCCAGTCCTCTGAAGCTTTCTTT.

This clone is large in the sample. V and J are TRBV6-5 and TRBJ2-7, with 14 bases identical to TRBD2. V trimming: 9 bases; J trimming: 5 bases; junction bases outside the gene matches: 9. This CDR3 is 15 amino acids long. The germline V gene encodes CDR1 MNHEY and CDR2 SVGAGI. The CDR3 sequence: CASLPGLAGEDEQYF. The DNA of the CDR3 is TGTGCCAGTCTTCCGGGACTAGCGGGAGAAGACGAGCAGTACTTC.

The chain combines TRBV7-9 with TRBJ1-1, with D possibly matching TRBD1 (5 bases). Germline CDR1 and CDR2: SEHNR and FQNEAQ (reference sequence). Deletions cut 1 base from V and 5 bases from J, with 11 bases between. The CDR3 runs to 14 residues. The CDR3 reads CASSLVGAGTEAFF. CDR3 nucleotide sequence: TGTGCCAGCAGCTTAGTAGGGGCGGGGACTGAAGCTTTCTTT.

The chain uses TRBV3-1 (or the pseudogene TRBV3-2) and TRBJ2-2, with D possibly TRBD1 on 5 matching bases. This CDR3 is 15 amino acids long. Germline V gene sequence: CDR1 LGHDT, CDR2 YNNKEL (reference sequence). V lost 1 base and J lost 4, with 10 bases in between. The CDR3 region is CASSQGWGATGELFF. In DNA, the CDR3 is TGTGCCAGCAGCCAAGGGTGGGGCGCCACCGGGGAGCTGTTTTTT.

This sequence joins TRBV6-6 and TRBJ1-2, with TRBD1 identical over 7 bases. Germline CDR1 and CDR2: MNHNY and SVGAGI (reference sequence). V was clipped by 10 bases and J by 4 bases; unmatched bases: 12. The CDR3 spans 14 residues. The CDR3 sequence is CATCQGQLSYGYTF. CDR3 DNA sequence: TGTGCCACATGCCAGGGACAGCTAAGCTATGGCTACACCTTC.

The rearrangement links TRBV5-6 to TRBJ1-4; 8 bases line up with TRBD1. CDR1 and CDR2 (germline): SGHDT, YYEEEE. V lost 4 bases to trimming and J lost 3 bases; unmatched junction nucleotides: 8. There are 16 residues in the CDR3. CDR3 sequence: CASSRTGTSANEKLFF. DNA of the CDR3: TGTGCCAGCAGCCGGACAGGGACGTCGGCTAATGAAAAACTGTTTTTT.

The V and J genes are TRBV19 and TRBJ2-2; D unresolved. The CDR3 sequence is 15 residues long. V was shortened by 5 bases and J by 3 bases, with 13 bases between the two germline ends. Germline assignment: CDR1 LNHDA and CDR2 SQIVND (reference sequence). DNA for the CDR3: TGTGCCAGTAGTGGGTCCACGGCGGACACCGGGGAGCTGTTTTTT. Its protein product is CASSGSTADTGELFF.

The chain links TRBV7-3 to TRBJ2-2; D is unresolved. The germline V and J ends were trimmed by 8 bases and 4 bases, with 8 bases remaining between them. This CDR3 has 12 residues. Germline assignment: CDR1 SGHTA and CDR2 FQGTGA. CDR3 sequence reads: CASQAVTGELFF. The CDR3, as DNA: TGTGCCAGCCAGGCCGTCACCGGGGAGCTGTTTTTT.

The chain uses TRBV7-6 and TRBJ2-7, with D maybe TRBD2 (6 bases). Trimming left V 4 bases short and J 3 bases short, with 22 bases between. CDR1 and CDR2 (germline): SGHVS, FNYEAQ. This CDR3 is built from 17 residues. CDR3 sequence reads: CASSSPRAGRGSYEQYF. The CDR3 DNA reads TGTGCCAGCAGCTCCCCGCGGGCTGGCCGGGGGAGCTACGAGCAGTACTTC. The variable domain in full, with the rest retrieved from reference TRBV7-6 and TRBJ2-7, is GAGVSQSPRYKVTKRGQDVALRCDPISGHVSLYWYRQALGQGPEFLTYFNYEAQQDKSGLPNDRFSAERPEGSISTLTIQRTEQRDSAMYRCASSSPRAGRGSYEQYFGPGTRLTVT.

The CDR3 bases are TGTGCCATCAGTGACTCCAGCGGGGGGGCAAATACGCAGTATTTT. Encoded protein: CAISDSSGGANTQYF. The chain is built from TRBV10-3 and TRBJ2-3, with 10 bases matching TRBD2. The CDR3 contains 15 residues. Germline lookup yields CDR1 ENHRY and CDR2 SYGVKD. With 3 bases clipped from V and 7 bases from J, the junction kept 7 bases outside the gene matches.